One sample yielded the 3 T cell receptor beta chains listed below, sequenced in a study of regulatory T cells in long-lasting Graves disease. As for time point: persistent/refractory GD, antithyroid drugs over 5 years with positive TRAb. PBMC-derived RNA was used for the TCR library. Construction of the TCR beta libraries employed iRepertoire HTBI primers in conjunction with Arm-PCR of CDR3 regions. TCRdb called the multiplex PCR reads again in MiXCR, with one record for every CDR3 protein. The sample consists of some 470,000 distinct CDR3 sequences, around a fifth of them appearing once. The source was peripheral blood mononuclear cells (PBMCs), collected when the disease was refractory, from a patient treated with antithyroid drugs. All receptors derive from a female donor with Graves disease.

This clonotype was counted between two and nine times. The CDR3 loop reads CASSPIQGAHYEQYF. The CDR3 DNA follows: TGTGCCAGCAGTCCTATACAGGGGGCTCACTACGAGCAGTACTTC. The rearrangement joins TRBV12-3 or TRBV12-4 to TRBJ2-7; 9 nucleotides match TRBD1. Trimming removed 5 bases from V and 3 bases from J; junction bases left unmatched: 8. The CDR3 extends over 15 amino acids.

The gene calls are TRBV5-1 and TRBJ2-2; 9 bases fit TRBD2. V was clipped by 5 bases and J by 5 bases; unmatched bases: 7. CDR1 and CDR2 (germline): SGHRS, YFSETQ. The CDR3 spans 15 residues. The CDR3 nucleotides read TGCGCCAGCAGACTCGGACTAGCGAGGACCGGGGAGCTGTTTTTT. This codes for CASRLGLARTGELFF.

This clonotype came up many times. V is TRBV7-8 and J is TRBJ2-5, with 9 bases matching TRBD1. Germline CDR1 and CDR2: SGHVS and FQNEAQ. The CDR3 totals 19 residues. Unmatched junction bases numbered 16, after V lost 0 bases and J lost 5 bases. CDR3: CASSLARVPTQGARETQYF. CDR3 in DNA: TGTGCCAGCAGCTTAGCCCGAGTACCTACACAGGGGGCGAGGGAGACCCAGTACTTC.